These 27 T cell receptor beta chains share one sample of origin, sequenced in a study of T cells in Graves' hyperthyroidism and ophthalmopathy. Researchers amplified the TCR beta CDR3 regions from RNA transcripts. The HTBI primer set was used in a first-round RT-PCR of the TCR CDR3. TCRdb re-called the multiplex PCR reads through MiXCR, storing one row per CDR3 protein. The data hold hundreds of thousands of distinct CDR3 sequences, with about 20% observed a single time. The sequenced material came from blood. The receptors derive from a man aged 30 to 45 with Graves' ophthalmopathy.

Concerning this clonotype: This CDR3 is missing its conserved last phenylalanine or tryptophan, likely due to a read error. The chain has TRBV15 and TRBJ1-5; D is undetermined. Germline lookup yields CDR1 LNHNV and CDR2 YYDKDF (reference sequence). V was pared by 1 base and J by 4 bases, with 8 bases between. The CDR3 runs to 14 residues. CDR3 amino acids: CATSRVLANQPQHL. In DNA form, the CDR3 reads TGTGCCACCAGCAGAGTTTTGGCAAATCAGCCCCAGCATCTT.

Turning to this clonotype: One junction end does not reproduce the germline sequence, and a read error may be involved. The V call is TRBV10-3, the J call TRBJ2-1, with 15 bases identical to TRBD2. The length of the CDR3 is 17 residues. The germline V gene has CDR1 ENHRY and CDR2 SYGVKD. The CDR3 nucleotides are TGTGCCATCAGTGAGAGCGCCGGGACTAGCGGGAGGAATGAGCAGTCCTTC. Protein: CAISESAGTSGRNEQSF.

The chain employs TRBV29-1 and TRBJ1-3; tentatively, D is TRBD1 (5 bases). The CDR3 runs 13 residues. The germline V gene has CDR1 SQVTM and CDR2 ANQGSEA. Between the trimmed V and J ends, which lost 6 bases and 2 bases, there was a span of 11 bases. The CDR3 protein is CSVRDRAGNTIYF. The CDR3, as DNA: TGCAGCGTCCGGGACCGCGCTGGAAACACCATATATTTT. The complete variable domain, with remaining parts taken from reference TRBV29-1 and TRBJ1-3, reads SAVISQKPSRDICQRGTSLTIQCQVDSQVTMMFWYRQQPGQSLTLIATANQGSEATYESGFVIDKFPISRPNLTFSTLTVSNMSPEDSSIYLCSVRDRAGNTIYFGEGSWLTVV.

This clonotype showed up just a few times. This chain connects TRBV7-2 to TRBJ1-5, with 8 nucleotides matching TRBD1. CDR1 and CDR2 (germline): SGHTA, FQGNSA. The CDR3 extends over 16 amino acids. The trim removed 6 bases at V and 3 bases at J, leaving 10 bases unmatched. The CDR3: CASSTQGAIVNQPQHF. CDR3 coding DNA: TGTGCCAGCAGTACCCAGGGGGCGATTGTCAATCAGCCCCAGCATTTT.

The CDR3 DNA reads TGCAGCGTTGGGAGGCAATCTTACAATGAGCAGTTCTTC. Translation: CSVGRQSYNEQFF. The chain links TRBV29-1 to TRBJ2-1; D might be TRBD2 (5 bases). The CDR3 runs to 13 residues. The germline V gene encodes CDR1 SQVTM and CDR2 ANQGSEA. V was shortened by 4 bases and J by 4 bases, with 11 bases between the two germline ends.

This clonotype was seen at least ten times. This sequence joins TRBV6-1 and TRBJ2-7; 9 positions match TRBD1. Germline CDR1 and CDR2: MNHNS and SASEGT. The J segment lost 5 bases and the V segment lost 6 bases, leaving 8 bases of the junction unmatched. This CDR3 is 14 amino acids long. CDR3 amino acids: CASSPWDRVDEQYF. CDR3 nucleotides: TGTGCCAGCAGCCCCTGGGACAGGGTGGACGAGCAGTACTTC.

This clonotype showed up just a few times. V gene TRBV6-1 combines with J gene TRBJ2-2, with TRBD1 matching over 7 bases. Germline loops: CDR1 MNHNS, CDR2 SASEGT. This CDR3 is built from 14 residues. Losses at the gene ends were 6 bases for V and 6 bases for J; bases not matched to a gene: 7. CDR3 sequence (DNA): TGTGCCAGCAGGTCCCCTACAGGGGCCGGGGAGCTGTTTTTT. This codes for CASRSPTGAGELFF.

The chain employs TRBV15 and TRBJ2-1, with 13 bases lining up with TRBD2. V dropped 3 bases and J dropped 4; count of bases not matched to a gene: 9. This CDR3 is 18 amino acids long. Germline V gene data show CDR1 as LNHNV and CDR2 as YYDKDF (reference sequence). This CDR3 reads CATSSGLAGARAYNEQFF. CDR3 in DNA: TGTGCCACCAGCAGCGGACTAGCGGGAGCCAGGGCTTACAATGAGCAGTTCTTC.

This clonotype appeared a few times. This chain joins TRBV6-1 and TRBJ1-6; D ambiguous. In germline, CDR1 is MNHNS, CDR2 SASEGT. The CDR3 has 15 amino acids. V was pared by 0 bases and J by 10 bases, with 13 bases between. CDR3 nucleotides: TGTGCCAGCAGTGAAGCACGGGCAGGAAGATCACCCCTCCACTTT. Translation gives CASSEARAGRSPLHF.

This clonotype was detected ten times or more. V is TRBV6-1 and J is TRBJ1-5; a weak D match, TRBD1 (6 bases). The CDR3 covers 16 residues. Germline V gene sequence: CDR1 MNHNS, CDR2 SASEGT. Trimming cost V 6 bases and J 3 bases, with 18 bases left between them. The CDR3 DNA reads TGTGCCAGCAGCCACGGGGGTGGGGGCAACAATCAGCCCCAGCATTTT. Its protein product is CASSHGGGGNNQPQHF.

This clonotype has at least ten counts. The CDR3 is CASSPPGWGSHEQYF. The CDR3 DNA reads TGTGCCAGCAGTCCCCCTGGATGGGGATCTCACGAGCAGTACTTC. The chain has TRBV2 and TRBJ2-7; D not resolved. Germline V CDR1 and CDR2: SNHLY, FYNNEI. The CDR3 consists of 15 residues. Trimming took off 5 bases at V and 5 bases at J, with 19 bases between the two ends.

The rearrangement links TRBV28 to TRBJ1-3; possible D gene TRBD1, 6 bases. Per the germline V gene, CDR1 is MDHEN and CDR2 is SYDVKM. Deletions cut 6 bases from V and 4 bases from J, with 22 bases between. CDR3 size: 17 residues. The CDR3: CASREFRGGFSGNTIYF. The DNA of the CDR3 is TGTGCCAGCAGAGAATTTAGGGGGGGATTTTCAGGAAACACCATATATTTT.

The V call is TRBV2, the J call TRBJ2-2, with 7 bases matching TRBD1. The CDR3 sequence is 15 residues long. From germline, CDR1 is SNHLY and CDR2 FYNNEI. Germline trimming cut 7 bases from V and 0 bases from J; bases unmatched to any gene: 5. The chain's CDR3 is CASKGTESNTGELFF. The CDR3 DNA reads TGTGCCAGCAAGGGGACAGAATCGAACACCGGGGAGCTGTTTTTT.

This clonotype was seen many times. The chain combines TRBV28 with TRBJ1-1, with D perhaps matching TRBD1 (5 bases). Germline V CDR1 and CDR2: MDHEN, SYDVKM. CDR3 size: 15 residues. The germline V and J ends were trimmed by 8 bases and 2 bases, with 18 bases remaining between them. The CDR3 DNA sequence: TGTGCCAGCGGATTCCGGGCCAGGGCAAACACTGAAGCTTTCTTT. The encoded protein is CASGFRARANTEAFF.

This clonotype appeared a few times. The chain uses TRBV6-1 and TRBJ2-1, with TRBD1 matching 7 bases. The J segment lost 0 bases and the V segment lost 7 bases, leaving 3 bases of the junction unmatched. Germline V gene sequence: CDR1 MNHNS, CDR2 SASEGT. This CDR3 has 14 residues. CDR3 in amino acids: CASISGGSYNEQFF. For the CDR3, the DNA is TGTGCCAGCATTTCAGGGGGCTCCTACAATGAGCAGTTCTTC.

Concerning this clonotype: The junction and the germline gene differ at one end; a read error may be behind it. V is TRBV7-9 and J is TRBJ1-2, with 8 bases matching TRBD1. The CDR3 totals 14 residues. Germline CDR1 is SEHNR and CDR2 is FQNEAQ (reference sequence). This CDR3 reads CASSLDRGWYGYTF. DNA of the CDR3: TGTGCCAGCAGTTTAGACAGGGGTTGGTATGGCTACACCTTC.

The chain carries TRBV6-1 and TRBJ2-3; 8 bases match TRBD2. The V gene end was trimmed by 3 bases and the J gene end by 0 bases; junction bases not matched to a gene: 11. Germline CDR1 and CDR2: MNHNS and SASEGT. This CDR3 has 18 residues. The CDR3 sequence: CASSDVPSGTSSTDTQYF. The CDR3 nucleotides read TGTGCCAGCAGTGATGTCCCTTCCGGGACTAGTAGCACAGATACGCAGTATTTT.

V is TRBV28 and J is TRBJ2-1; TRBD2 agrees at 11 bases. The J segment lost 0 bases and the V segment lost 3 bases, leaving 7 bases of the junction unmatched. Germline V lookup: CDR1 MDHEN, CDR2 SYDVKM. The CDR3 runs 18 residues. The CDR3 spells CASSFGPGLADSYNEQFF. CDR3 sequence (DNA): TGTGCCAGCAGTTTCGGTCCGGGACTAGCGGACTCCTACAATGAGCAGTTCTTC. The entire variable domain, with the rest obtained from reference TRBV28 and TRBJ2-1, is as follows: DVKVTQSSRYLVKRTGEKVFLECVQDMDHENMFWYRQDPGLGLRLIYFSYDVKMKEKGDIPEGYSVSREKKERFSLILESASTNQTSMYLCASSFGPGLADSYNEQFFGPGTRLTVL.

Many counts were recorded for this clonotype. This chain uses TRBV11-2 with TRBJ2-1; a possible D gene is TRBD2 (6 bases). V lost 5 bases and J lost 7, with 9 bases in between. CDR1 SGHAT and CDR2 FQNNGV come from the germline V gene. The length of the CDR3 is 12 residues. The CDR3 loop reads CASSPGTNEQFF. The CDR3 bases are TGTGCCAGCAGCCCCGGGACTAATGAGCAGTTCTTC.

This clonotype appeared a few times. This chain joins TRBV20-1 and TRBJ2-7, with D hard to call. V was pared by 6 bases and J by 4 bases, with 10 bases between. The CDR3 loop spans 11 amino acids. Per the germline V gene, CDR1 is DFQATT and CDR2 is SNEGSKA (reference sequence). This chain's CDR3 is CSADLDYEQYF. CDR3 DNA: TGCAGTGCCGACCTTGATTACGAGCAGTACTTC.

This clonotype was recorded many times. The chain employs TRBV28 and TRBJ1-2; perhaps TRBD1 as D (6 bases). Trimming shortened V by 4 bases and J by 6 bases, and 12 bases separated the two germline ends. The CDR3 contains 13 residues. CDR1 is MDHEN, CDR2 SYDVKM, per germline. For the CDR3, the DNA is TGTGCCAGCAGTTCGCACAGGGATGATGGCTACACCTTC. Translation: CASSSHRDDGYTF.

This clonotype was counted only a few times. The chain joins TRBV18 to TRBJ1-4; perhaps TRBD1 as D (5 bases). The CDR3 loop spans 17 amino acids. The germline V gene encodes CDR1 KGHSH and CDR2 LQKENI. Trimming removed 6 bases from V and 4 bases from J, with 21 bases in between. The CDR3 loop is CASSPYGAERNNEKLFF. The CDR3, as DNA: TGTGCCAGCTCGCCATATGGGGCGGAGAGGAATAATGAAAAACTGTTTTTT.

The rearrangement uses TRBV6-1 and TRBJ2-2; maybe TRBD1 (6 bases). V lost 7 bases to trimming and J lost 1 base, with 16 bases between them. In germline, CDR1 is MNHNS, CDR2 SASEGT. This CDR3 spans 16 amino acids. The CDR3 loop is CASTVRAGVNTGELFF. The CDR3 DNA sequence: TGTGCCAGCACCGTACGGGCAGGGGTGAACACCGGGGAGCTGTTTTTT.

V is TRBV6-1 and J is TRBJ2-4; no clear D gene. The V gene lost 7 bases and the J gene lost 1 base, with 8 bases spanning the gap. The CDR3 is made up of 13 amino acids. From germline, CDR1 is MNHNS and CDR2 SASEGT. DNA of the CDR3: TGTGCCAGCAAAGCGCTGGCCAAAAACATTCAGTACTTC. This translates into CASKALAKNIQYF.

This clonotype was counted only a few times. The chain employs TRBV28 and TRBJ2-4; 10 nucleotides align to TRBD1. The CDR3 covers 15 residues. The junction had 7 bases not matched to a gene; V was cut back by 4 bases and J by 7 bases. CDR1 and CDR2 from the germline V gene are MDHEN and SYDVKM. CDR3 sequence reads: CASSSSGTGDNIQYF. The CDR3 DNA reads as TGTGCCAGCAGTTCTTCCGGGACAGGGGATAACATTCAGTACTTC.

The chain combines TRBV3-1 with TRBJ1-5; 8 positions match TRBD1. Germline lookup yields CDR1 LGHDT and CDR2 YNNKEL (reference sequence). Trimming removed 6 bases from V and 7 bases from J; junction bases left unmatched: 11. This CDR3 contains 15 residues. Here the CDR3 reads CASRFHWTGKQPQHF. The CDR3 DNA follows: TGTGCCAGCAGGTTCCACTGGACAGGGAAACAGCCCCAGCATTTT. Full variable domain (outside the CDR3, taken from reference TRBV3-1 and TRBJ1-5): DTAVSQTPKYLVTQMGNDKSIKCEQNLGHDTMYWYKQDSKKFLKIMFSYNNKELIINETVPNRFSPKSPDKAHLNLHINSLELGDSAVYFCASRFHWTGKQPQHFGDGTRLSIL.

The chain has TRBV6-1 and TRBJ2-5; unclear D gene. The CDR3 is 15 amino acids. The V end lost 1 base, the J end lost 5 bases, and 14 bases lay between the germline ends. From germline, CDR1 is MNHNS and CDR2 SASEGT. CDR3: CASSEVALPLETQYF. The CDR3 DNA is TGTGCCAGCAGTGAAGTCGCCCTTCCGTTGGAGACCCAGTACTTC.